The 26 T cell receptor beta chains below come from one sample, sequenced in a study of Graves' ophthalmopathy and Graves' hyperthyroidism. Using RNA transcripts, the TCR beta CDR3 regions were amplified. RT-PCR in the first round used HTBI primers; a second-round multiplex PCR followed. TCRdb fed the multiplex PCR reads into MiXCR, producing one record per CDR3 protein. This table holds about 740,000 distinct CDR3 sequences, 40% found once. The sequencing input was peripheral blood. These receptors all stem from an adult man with Graves' ophthalmopathy.

The sample holds a few counts of this clonotype. The rearrangement links TRBV6-1 to TRBJ2-7; D unclear. CDR1 and CDR2 from the germline V gene are MNHNS and SASEGT. The CDR3 is 14 residues long. V dropped 5 bases and J dropped 2 bases, with 13 bases sitting between them. CDR3 sequence (DNA): TGTGCCAGCAGTTACACGGACGGTGCCTACGAGCAGTACTTC. The encoded protein is CASSYTDGAYEQYF.

A single count supports this clonotype. The chain joins TRBV7-2 to TRBJ1-4; unclear D gene. The ends were cut back, 3 bases at V and 5 bases at J, with 10 bases in the middle. The CDR3 extends over 14 amino acids. Germline lookup yields CDR1 SGHTA and CDR2 FQGNSA. CDR3 nucleotide sequence: TGTGCCAGCAGCTTGCGGGCCCCGAATGAAAAACTGTTTTTT. Translating gives CASSLRAPNEKLFF. The variable domain in full, with the rest retrieved from reference TRBV7-2 and TRBJ1-4, is GAGVSQSPSNKVTEKGKDVELRCDPISGHTALYWYRQSLGQGLEFLIYFQGNSAPDKSGLPSDRFSAERTGGSVSTLTIQRTQQEDSAVYLCASSLRAPNEKLFFGSGTQLSVL.

J is TRBJ1-5 and V is TRBV4-3; D possibly corresponds to TRBD1 (6 bases). Germline-derived CDR1 and CDR2 are LGHNA and YSLEER. V lost 1 base to trimming and J lost 7 bases, with 14 bases between them. The CDR3 spans 15 residues. In DNA, the CDR3 is TGCGCCAGCAGCCAAGGGACCGGGACAAACCAGCCCCAGCATTTT. This codes for CASSQGTGTNQPQHF.

This clonotype was recorded a few times. The V gene is TRBV6-6, the J gene TRBJ2-7; no clear D gene. The ends were cut back, 0 bases at V and 3 bases at J, with 12 bases in the middle. This CDR3 has 15 residues. Germline-derived CDR1 and CDR2 are MNHNY and SVGAGI (reference sequence). The CDR3 DNA sequence: TGTGCCAGCAGTTACTCGCCGGGTATCGACTACGAGCAGTACTTC. This translates into CASSYSPGIDYEQYF.

The V gene is TRBV12-3 or TRBV12-4, the J gene TRBJ2-3; D gene ambiguous. The V end lost 6 bases, the J end lost 0 bases, and 10 bases lay between the germline ends. The length of the CDR3 is 14 residues. For the CDR3, the DNA is TGTGCCAGCAGACATAGTACTAGCACAGATACGCAGTATTTT. It translates to CASRHSTSTDTQYF.

This clonotype has only a few counts. The chain links TRBV7-8 to TRBJ2-2; no definite D call. The CDR3 is 16 amino acids. V lost 1 base and J lost 4, with 13 bases in between. Germline loops: CDR1 SGHVS, CDR2 FQNEAQ. CDR3 amino acids: CASSLVAPRSTGELFF. The CDR3 nucleotides are TGTGCCAGCAGCTTAGTTGCCCCTAGGAGCACCGGGGAGCTGTTTTTT.

This clonotype was recorded many times. V and J are TRBV29-1 and TRBJ1-3; 8 bases are a match to TRBD1. The length of the CDR3 is 12 residues. Germline CDR1 is SQVTM and CDR2 is ANQGSEA. With V trimmed by 6 bases and J by 4 bases, 2 bases remained unmatched. For the CDR3, the DNA is TGCAGCGTGACAGGGGAGGGAAACACCATATATTTT. Translated: CSVTGEGNTIYF.

The table lists this clonotype with a few counts. The chain uses TRBV12-3 or TRBV12-4 and TRBJ2-7; 8 bases align to TRBD1. The CDR3 covers 15 residues. V dropped 6 bases and J dropped 3; count of bases not matched to a gene: 10. CDR3 protein: CASRKGQAIIYEQYF. The CDR3 coding sequence is TGTGCCAGCAGAAAGGGACAGGCCATAATCTACGAGCAGTACTTC.

The chain carries TRBV7-2 and TRBJ2-5; 7 bases are shared with TRBD1. Germline CDR1 and CDR2: SGHTA and FQGNSA. This CDR3 is 16 amino acids long. J lost 2 bases, V lost 5 bases, and 11 bases had no gene match. The CDR3 spells CASSLDRVTFQETQYF. CDR3 DNA sequence: TGTGCCAGCAGCCTAGACAGGGTAACATTTCAAGAGACCCAGTACTTC.

In its sample, this clonotype was seen many times. V usage is TRBV29-1 and J usage is TRBJ2-6; weak D call: TRBD1 (5 bases). The germline V and J ends were trimmed by 0 bases and 0 bases, with 12 bases remaining between them. CDR1 and CDR2 (germline): SQVTM, ANQGSEA. The CDR3 consists of 17 residues. CDR3 DNA sequence: TGCAGCGTTGAAGAGGTCAGGGCGACCTCTGGGGCCAACGTCCTGACTTTC. Translating it yields CSVEEVRATSGANVLTF. Looking up the rest from reference TRBV29-1 and TRBJ2-6 gives the full variable domain: SAVISQKPSRDICQRGTSLTIQCQVDSQVTMMFWYRQQPGQSLTLIATANQGSEATYESGFVIDKFPISRPNLTFSTLTVSNMSPEDSSIYLCSVEEVRATSGANVLTFGAGSRLTVL.

There are many counts of this clonotype. This chain links TRBV24-1 with TRBJ2-7; TRBD2 is a possible D gene (6 bases). CDR1 KGHDR and CDR2 SFDVKD come from the germline V gene. V dropped 3 bases and J dropped 2 bases, with 13 bases sitting between them. This CDR3 is built from 15 residues. CDR3 in DNA: TGTGCCACCAGTGATCCTGGACGGGGGACCTACGAGCAGTACTTC. As protein: CATSDPGRGTYEQYF.

This clonotype was recorded many times. The chain employs TRBV12-3 or TRBV12-4 and TRBJ2-7, with D possibly matching TRBD2 (6 bases). Trimming took 3 bases from V and 2 from J, leaving 11 bases between them. CDR3 length: 14 amino acids. CDR3 in DNA: TGTGCCAGCAGTTTGCGGGGCGTGACCTACGAGCAGTACTTC. This sequence encodes CASSLRGVTYEQYF.

This clonotype has a count of ten or more. The V and J genes are TRBV2 and TRBJ1-2, with D possibly being TRBD1 (5 bases). This CDR3 contains 14 residues. Trimming removed 6 bases from V and 8 bases from J, with 19 bases in between. Per the germline V gene, CDR1 is SNHLY and CDR2 is FYNNEI. CDR3 in amino acids: CASSSWGGEMGYTF. In nucleotides, the CDR3 is TGTGCCAGCAGCTCCTGGGGAGGGGAGATGGGCTACACCTTC.

As concerns this clonotype: This may be a read error: a much more frequent sequence differs by one nucleotide. The chain has TRBV7-2 and TRBJ2-5; D ambiguous. From germline, CDR1 is SGHTA and CDR2 FQGNSA. The CDR3 runs 13 residues. CDR3 protein: CASSFRIQETQHF. The CDR3 coding sequence is TGTGCCAGCAGCTTCCGAATCCAAGAGACCCAGCACTTC. Variable domain in full (rest from reference TRBV7-2 and TRBJ2-5): GAGVSQSPSNKVTEKGKDVELRCDPISGHTALYWYRQSLGQGLEFLIYFQGNSAPDKSGLPSDRFSAERTGGSVSTLTIQRTQQEDSAVYLCASSFRIQETQHFGPGTRLLVL.

This clonotype has a count of ten or more. The chain carries TRBV29-1 and TRBJ2-2; 9 bases are a match to TRBD1. The CDR3 covers 13 residues. Germline V gives CDR1 SQVTM, CDR2 ANQGSEA. V shed 6 bases and J 3 bases; nucleotides not matched to a gene: 2. CDR3 amino acids: CSVTGGHTGELFF. The CDR3 DNA sequence: TGCAGCGTAACAGGGGGCCACACCGGGGAGCTGTTTTTT.

J is TRBJ2-7 and V is TRBV5-1; 8 bases align to TRBD1. Germline lookup yields CDR1 SGHRS and CDR2 YFSETQ. The trim removed 4 bases at V and 8 bases at J, leaving 11 bases unmatched. The CDR3 sequence is 14 residues long. In nucleotides, the CDR3 is TGCGCCAGCAGCCCCGACAGGGGAGCAAATCAGCAGTACTTC. Amino acids: CASSPDRGANQQYF.

The chain couples TRBV2 to TRBJ1-2; D is perhaps TRBD1 (6 bases). The ends were cut back, 6 bases at V and 8 bases at J, with 19 bases in the middle. The CDR3 sequence is 14 residues long. Germline CDR1 and CDR2: SNHLY and FYNNEI. The CDR3 coding sequence is TGTGCCAGCAGGTCGACAAACAGGGTCAGAGGCTACACCTTC. As protein: CASRSTNRVRGYTF.

This clonotype was detected a few times. The chain joins TRBV12-3 or TRBV12-4 to TRBJ2-7, with TRBD1 identical over 7 bases. V lost 6 bases to trimming and J lost 2 bases; unmatched junction nucleotides: 4. The CDR3 runs 13 residues. CDR3 residues: CASRGTVPYEQYF. CDR3 DNA sequence: TGTGCCAGCAGGGGGACAGTTCCCTACGAGCAGTACTTC.

This clonotype showed up many times. V is TRBV29-1 and J is TRBJ1-2, with TRBD1 matching 9 bases. The CDR3 covers 13 residues. V gave up 8 bases and J gave up 1 base; unmatched junction bases: 5. Per the germline V gene, CDR1 is SQVTM and CDR2 is ANQGSEA. DNA of the CDR3: TGCAGCTTGGGACAGGGCTTTAACTATGGCTACACCTTC. This encodes CSLGQGFNYGYTF.

For this clonotype: One end of the junction fails to match germline, which may point to a read error. The CDR3 sequence is CASRSGAYNSPFHF. DNA of the CDR3: TGTGCCAGCCGATCAGGGGCTTATAATTCACCCTTCCACTTT. The gene calls are TRBV6-1 and TRBJ1-6, with D possibly matching TRBD1 (6 bases). There are 14 residues in the CDR3. Germline V gene lookup returns CDR1 MNHNS and CDR2 SASEGT.

This chain joins TRBV7-9 and TRBJ2-2, with 9 bases fitting TRBD2. V dropped 1 base and J dropped 7; count of bases not matched to a gene: 7. From germline, CDR1 is SEHNR and CDR2 FQNEAQ (reference sequence). The CDR3 extends over 16 amino acids. The CDR3, as DNA: TGTGCCAGCAGCTTAGTTGGTAGCGGGAGAATCGGGGAGCTGTTTTTT. Translating gives CASSLVGSGRIGELFF.

The rearrangement uses TRBV12-3 or TRBV12-4 and TRBJ1-4; 9 bases are shared with TRBD1. This CDR3 region has 15 residues. With V trimmed by 6 bases and J by 7 bases, 9 bases remained unmatched. The CDR3 bases are TGTGCCAGCAGCAACAGGGGGCAGAGGGTTGAAAAACTGTTTTTT. This sequence encodes CASSNRGQRVEKLFF.

This clonotype appeared a single time. This chain joins TRBV29-1 and TRBJ2-7, with TRBD1 matching over 9 bases. Losses at the gene ends were 6 bases for V and 4 bases for J; bases not matched to a gene: 7. CDR3 length: 13 amino acids. Germline V CDR1 and CDR2: SQVTM, ANQGSEA. The chain's CDR3 is CSVSRDRDYEQYF. Written as DNA, the CDR3 is TGCAGCGTGTCCCGGGACAGGGATTACGAGCAGTACTTC.

The chain carries TRBV5-7 and TRBJ1-1; a possible D gene is TRBD1 (5 bases). TRBV5-7 is an open reading frame whose function is uncertain. V lost 5 bases and J lost 1, with 15 bases in between. CDR3 size: 15 residues. CDR3 nucleotide sequence: TGTGCCAGCAGACTCCGAGGGGTTGGGAACACTGAAGCTTTCTTT. This codes for CASRLRGVGNTEAFF.

This clonotype appeared once. The chain joins TRBV7-9 to TRBJ1-3, with 7 bases fitting TRBD1. CDR3 length equals 14 residues. CDR1 and CDR2 from the germline V gene are SEHNR and FQNEAQ (reference sequence). After removal of 4 bases from V and 8 bases from J, the junction contained 8 bases not matched to a gene. CDR3 sequence reads: CASSSPAGGHTIYF. CDR3 DNA: TGTGCCAGCAGCTCACCGGCAGGGGGGCACACCATATATTTT.

This clonotype has at least ten counts. The rearrangement uses TRBV7-6 and TRBJ2-5; D possibly corresponds to TRBD1 (6 bases). The V gene lost 7 bases and the J gene lost 4 bases, with 16 bases spanning the gap. Germline V gives CDR1 SGHVS, CDR2 FNYEAQ. The CDR3 spans 14 residues. The CDR3 region is CASTSRQGSETQYF. The CDR3 region has the DNA TGTGCCAGCACCTCCCGTCAGGGGTCAGAGACCCAGTACTTC.